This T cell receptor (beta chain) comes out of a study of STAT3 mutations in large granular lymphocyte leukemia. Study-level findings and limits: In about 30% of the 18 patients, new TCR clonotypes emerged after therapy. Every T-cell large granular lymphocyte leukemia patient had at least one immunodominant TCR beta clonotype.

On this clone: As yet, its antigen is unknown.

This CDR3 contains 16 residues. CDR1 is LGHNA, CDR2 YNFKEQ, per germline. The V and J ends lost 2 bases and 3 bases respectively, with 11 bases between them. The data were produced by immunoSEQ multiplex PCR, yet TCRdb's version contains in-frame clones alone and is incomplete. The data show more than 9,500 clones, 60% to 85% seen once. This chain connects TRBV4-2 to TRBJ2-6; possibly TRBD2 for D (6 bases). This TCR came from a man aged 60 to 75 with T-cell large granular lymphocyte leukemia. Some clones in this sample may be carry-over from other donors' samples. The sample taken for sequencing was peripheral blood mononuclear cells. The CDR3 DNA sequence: TGTGCCAGCAGCCAACTTCAGGGAGGTGGGGCCAACGTCCTGACTTTC. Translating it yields CASSQLQGGGANVLTF.